This TCR beta chain was sequenced during a study of T cells in Graves' hyperthyroidism and ophthalmopathy. For the study at large: Pretreatment peripheral blood was obtained at initial diagnosis. Study-level results: Median prediction lead before ophthalmopathy onset was 6.5 months with the model. A 13 V-J signature model discriminated ophthalmopathy versus stable hyperthyroidism.

Clinical symptoms, serum thyroxine and TRAb, thyroid ultrasound and orbital computed tomography together formed the diagnostic basis. Using RNA transcripts as the source, TCR beta CDR3 regions were amplified. Carried out on the TCR CDR3, a first-round RT-PCR used the HTBI primer set. TCRdb redid the calling of the multiplex PCR reads with MiXCR, one entry per CDR3 protein. Here the sample spans hundreds of thousands of distinct CDR3 sequences, 14% being singletons. Regarding this clonotype: The antigen is not known.

This CDR3 spans 14 amino acids. Trimming stripped 7 bases from V and 3 bases from J, with 16 bases between. CDR1 and CDR2 (germline): MNHEY, SVGEGT. The sample consisted of blood. This clonotype was sampled from a woman aged 18-30 years with Graves' hyperthyroidism. The chain employs TRBV6-2 or TRBV6-3 and TRBJ2-7, with D unresolved. CDR3 nucleotides: TGTGCCAGCACCACGGACCAGCTTCTCTACGAGCAGTACTTC. Protein: CASTTDQLLYEQYF.